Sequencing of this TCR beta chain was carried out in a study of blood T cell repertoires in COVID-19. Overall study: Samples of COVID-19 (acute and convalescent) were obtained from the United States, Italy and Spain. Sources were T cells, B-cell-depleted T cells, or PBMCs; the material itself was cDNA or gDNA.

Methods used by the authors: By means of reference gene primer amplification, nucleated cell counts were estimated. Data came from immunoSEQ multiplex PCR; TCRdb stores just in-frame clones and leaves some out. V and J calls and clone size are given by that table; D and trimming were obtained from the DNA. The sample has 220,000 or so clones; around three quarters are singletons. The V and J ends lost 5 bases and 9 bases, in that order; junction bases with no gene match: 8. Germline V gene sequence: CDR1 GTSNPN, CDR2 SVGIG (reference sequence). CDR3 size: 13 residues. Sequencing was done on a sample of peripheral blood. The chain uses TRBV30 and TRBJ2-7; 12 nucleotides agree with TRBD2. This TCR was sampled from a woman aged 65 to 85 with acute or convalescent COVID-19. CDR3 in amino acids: CAWRLGLAGLQYF. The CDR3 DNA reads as TGTGCCTGGCGCTTGGGACTAGCGGGCCTGCAGTACTTC.